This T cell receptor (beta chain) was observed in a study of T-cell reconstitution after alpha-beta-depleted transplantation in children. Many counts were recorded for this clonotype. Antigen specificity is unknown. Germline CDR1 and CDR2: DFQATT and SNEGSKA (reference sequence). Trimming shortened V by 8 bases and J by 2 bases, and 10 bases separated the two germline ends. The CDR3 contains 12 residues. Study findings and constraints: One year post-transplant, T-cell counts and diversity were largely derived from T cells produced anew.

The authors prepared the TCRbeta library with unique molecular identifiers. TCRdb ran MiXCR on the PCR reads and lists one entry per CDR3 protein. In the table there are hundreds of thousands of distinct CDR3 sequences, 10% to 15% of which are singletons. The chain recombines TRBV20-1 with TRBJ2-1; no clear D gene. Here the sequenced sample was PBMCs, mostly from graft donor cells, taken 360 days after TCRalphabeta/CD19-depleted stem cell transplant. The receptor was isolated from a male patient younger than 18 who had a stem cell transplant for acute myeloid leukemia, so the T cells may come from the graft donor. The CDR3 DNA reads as TGCAGTCCACGGACCACCTACAATGAGCAGTTCTTC. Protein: CSPRTTYNEQFF.